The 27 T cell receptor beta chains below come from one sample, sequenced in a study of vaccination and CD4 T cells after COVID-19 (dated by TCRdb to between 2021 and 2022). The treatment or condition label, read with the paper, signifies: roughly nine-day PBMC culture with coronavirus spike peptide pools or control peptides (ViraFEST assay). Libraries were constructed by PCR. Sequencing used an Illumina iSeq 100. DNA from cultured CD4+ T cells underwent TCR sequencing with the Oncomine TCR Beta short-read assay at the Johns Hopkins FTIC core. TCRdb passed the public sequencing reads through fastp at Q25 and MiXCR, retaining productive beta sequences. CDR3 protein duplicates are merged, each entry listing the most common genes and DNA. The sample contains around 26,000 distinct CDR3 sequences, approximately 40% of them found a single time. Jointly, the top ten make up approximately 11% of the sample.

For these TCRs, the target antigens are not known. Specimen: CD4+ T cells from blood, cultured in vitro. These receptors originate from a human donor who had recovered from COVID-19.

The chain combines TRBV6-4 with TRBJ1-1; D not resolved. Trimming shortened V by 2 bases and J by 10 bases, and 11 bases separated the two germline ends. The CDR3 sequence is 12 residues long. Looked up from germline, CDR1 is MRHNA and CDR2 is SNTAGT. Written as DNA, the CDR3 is TGTGCCAGCAGTGACAGGTTGGGCTTAGCTTTCTTT. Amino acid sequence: CASSDRLGLAFF.

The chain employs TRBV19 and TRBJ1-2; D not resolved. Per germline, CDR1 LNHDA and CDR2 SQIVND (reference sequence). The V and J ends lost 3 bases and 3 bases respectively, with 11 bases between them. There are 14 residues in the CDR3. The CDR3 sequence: CASSIRDSDYGYTF. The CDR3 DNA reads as TGTGCCAGTAGTATTCGGGATTCCGACTATGGCTACACCTTC.

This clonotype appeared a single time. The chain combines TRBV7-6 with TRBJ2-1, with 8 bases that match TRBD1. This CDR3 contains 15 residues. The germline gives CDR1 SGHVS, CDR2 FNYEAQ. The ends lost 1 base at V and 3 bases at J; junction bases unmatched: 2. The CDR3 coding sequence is TGTGCCAGCAGCTTAGGGACAGGGATCTACAATGAGCAGTTCTTC. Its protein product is CASSLGTGIYNEQFF.

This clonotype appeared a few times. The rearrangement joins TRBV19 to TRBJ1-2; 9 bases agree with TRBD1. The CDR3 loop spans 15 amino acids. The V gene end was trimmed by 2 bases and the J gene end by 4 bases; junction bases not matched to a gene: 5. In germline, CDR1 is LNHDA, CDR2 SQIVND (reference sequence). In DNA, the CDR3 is TGTGCCAGTAGTATAACAGGGGGCGCCCGCTATGGCTACACCTTC. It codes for CASSITGGARYGYTF.

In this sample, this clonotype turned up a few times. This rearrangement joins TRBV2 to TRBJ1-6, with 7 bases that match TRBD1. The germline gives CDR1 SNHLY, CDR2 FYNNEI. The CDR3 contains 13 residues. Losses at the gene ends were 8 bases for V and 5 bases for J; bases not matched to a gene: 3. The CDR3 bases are TGTGCCAGCCAGGGGACAGATAATTCACCCCTCCACTTT. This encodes CASQGTDNSPLHF.

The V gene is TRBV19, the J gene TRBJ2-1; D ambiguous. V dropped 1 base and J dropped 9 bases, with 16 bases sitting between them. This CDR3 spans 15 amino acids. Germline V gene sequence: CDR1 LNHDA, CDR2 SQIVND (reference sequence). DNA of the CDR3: TGTGCCAGTAGTATAGGAGTAGGCCGGGTGATTGAGCAGTTCTTC. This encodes CASSIGVGRVIEQFF.

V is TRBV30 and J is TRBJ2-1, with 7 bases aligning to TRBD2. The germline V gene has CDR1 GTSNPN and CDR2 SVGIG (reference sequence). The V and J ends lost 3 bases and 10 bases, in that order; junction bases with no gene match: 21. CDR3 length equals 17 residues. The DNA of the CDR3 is TGTGCCTGGAGGGACCCTTGGGGGAGGGCCGCAGGGCGGGAGCAGTTCTTC. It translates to CAWRDPWGRAAGREQFF. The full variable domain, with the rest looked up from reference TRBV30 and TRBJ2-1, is SQTIHQWPATLVQPVGSPLSLECTVEGTSNPNLYWYRQAAGRGLQLLFYSVGIGQISSEVPQNLSASRPQDRQFILSSKKLLLSDSGFYLCAWRDPWGRAAGREQFFGPGTRLTVL.

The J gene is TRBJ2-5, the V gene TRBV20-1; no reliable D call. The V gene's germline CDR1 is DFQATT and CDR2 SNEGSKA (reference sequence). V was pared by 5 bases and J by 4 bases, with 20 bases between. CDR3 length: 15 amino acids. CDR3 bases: TGCAGTGCTCCCCCTCGTCGAACGAGCCGAGAGACCCAGTACTTC. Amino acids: CSAPPRRTSRETQYF.

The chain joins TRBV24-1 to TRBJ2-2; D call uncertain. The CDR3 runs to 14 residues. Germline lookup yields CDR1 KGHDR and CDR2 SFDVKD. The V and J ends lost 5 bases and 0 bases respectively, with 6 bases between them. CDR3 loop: CATSVGANTGELFF. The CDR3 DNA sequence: TGTGCCACCAGTGTGGGTGCGAACACCGGGGAGCTGTTTTTT.

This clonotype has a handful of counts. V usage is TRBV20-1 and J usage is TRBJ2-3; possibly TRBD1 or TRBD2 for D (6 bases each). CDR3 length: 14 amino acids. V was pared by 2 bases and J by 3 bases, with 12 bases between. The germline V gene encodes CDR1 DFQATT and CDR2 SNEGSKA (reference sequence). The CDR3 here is CSARIRGRTDTQYF. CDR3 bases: TGCAGTGCTAGAATACGGGGGCGAACAGATACGCAGTATTTT.

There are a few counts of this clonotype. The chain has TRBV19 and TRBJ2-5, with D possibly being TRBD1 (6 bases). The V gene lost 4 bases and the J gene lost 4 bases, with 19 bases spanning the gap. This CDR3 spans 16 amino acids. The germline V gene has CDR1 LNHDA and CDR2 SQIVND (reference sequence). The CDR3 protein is CASSRGGPGMAETQYF. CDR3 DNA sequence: TGTGCCAGTAGTAGAGGGGGTCCAGGGATGGCAGAGACCCAGTACTTC.

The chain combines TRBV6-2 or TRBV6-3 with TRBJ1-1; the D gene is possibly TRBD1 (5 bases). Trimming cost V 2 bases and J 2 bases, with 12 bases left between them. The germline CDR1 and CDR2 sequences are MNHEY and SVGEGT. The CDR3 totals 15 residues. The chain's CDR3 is CASSYLRQINTEAFF. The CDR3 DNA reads TGTGCCAGCAGTTACCTACGACAGATAAACACTGAAGCTTTCTTT.

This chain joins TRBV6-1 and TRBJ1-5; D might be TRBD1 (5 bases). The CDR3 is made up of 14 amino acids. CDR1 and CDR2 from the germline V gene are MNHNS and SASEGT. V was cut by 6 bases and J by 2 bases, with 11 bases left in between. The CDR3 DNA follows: TGTGCCAGCAGCTGGGGGGGGGGCAATCAGCCCCAGCATTTT. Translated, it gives CASSWGGGNQPQHF.

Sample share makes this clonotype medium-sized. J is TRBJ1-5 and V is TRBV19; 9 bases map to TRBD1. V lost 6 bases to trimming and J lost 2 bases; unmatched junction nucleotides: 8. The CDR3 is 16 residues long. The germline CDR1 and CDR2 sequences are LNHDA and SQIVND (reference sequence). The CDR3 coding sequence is TGTGCCAGTAGCATCACAGGGGGCGCCGGCAATCAGCCCCAGCATTTT. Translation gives CASSITGGAGNQPQHF.

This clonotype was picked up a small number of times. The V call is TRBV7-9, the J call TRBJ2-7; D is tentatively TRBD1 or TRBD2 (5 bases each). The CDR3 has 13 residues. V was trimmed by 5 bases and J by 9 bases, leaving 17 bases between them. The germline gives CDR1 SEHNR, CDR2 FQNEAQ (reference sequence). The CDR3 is CASSEGTPSGQYF. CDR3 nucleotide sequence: TGTGCCAGCAGCGAAGGGACGCCATCGGGGCAGTACTTC.

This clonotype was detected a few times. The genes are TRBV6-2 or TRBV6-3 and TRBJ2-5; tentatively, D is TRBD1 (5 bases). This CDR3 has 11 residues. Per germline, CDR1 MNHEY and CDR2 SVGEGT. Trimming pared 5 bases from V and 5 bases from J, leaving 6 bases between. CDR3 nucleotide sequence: TGTGCCAGCAGTAGGGGTGAGACCCAGTACTTC. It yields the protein CASSRGETQYF.

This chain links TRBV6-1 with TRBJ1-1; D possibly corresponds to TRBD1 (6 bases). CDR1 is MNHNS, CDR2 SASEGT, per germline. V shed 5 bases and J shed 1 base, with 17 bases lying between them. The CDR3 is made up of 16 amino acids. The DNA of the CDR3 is TGTGCCAGCAGTAAAAGGGTATTGACAGGGAACACTGAAGCTTTCTTT. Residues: CASSKRVLTGNTEAFF.

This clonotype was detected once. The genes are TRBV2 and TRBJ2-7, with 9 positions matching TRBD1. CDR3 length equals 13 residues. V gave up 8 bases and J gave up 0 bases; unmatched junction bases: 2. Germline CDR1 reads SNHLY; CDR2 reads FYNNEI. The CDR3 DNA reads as TGTGCCAGCCGGGACAGGGTCTCCTACGAGCAGTACTTC. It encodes CASRDRVSYEQYF.

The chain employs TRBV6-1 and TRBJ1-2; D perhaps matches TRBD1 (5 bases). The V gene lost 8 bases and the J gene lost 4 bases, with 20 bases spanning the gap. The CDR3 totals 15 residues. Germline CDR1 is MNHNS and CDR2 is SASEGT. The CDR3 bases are TGTGCCAGCGGGACCTCAGGGCGGGAAAGCTATGGCTACACCTTC. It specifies CASGTSGRESYGYTF.

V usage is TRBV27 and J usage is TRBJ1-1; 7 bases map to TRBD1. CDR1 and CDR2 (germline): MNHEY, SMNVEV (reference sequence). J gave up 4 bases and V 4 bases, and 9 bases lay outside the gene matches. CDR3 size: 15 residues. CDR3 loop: CASSSRGRGLTEAFF. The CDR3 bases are TGTGCCAGCAGTTCCCGGGGGAGGGGGCTCACTGAAGCTTTCTTT.

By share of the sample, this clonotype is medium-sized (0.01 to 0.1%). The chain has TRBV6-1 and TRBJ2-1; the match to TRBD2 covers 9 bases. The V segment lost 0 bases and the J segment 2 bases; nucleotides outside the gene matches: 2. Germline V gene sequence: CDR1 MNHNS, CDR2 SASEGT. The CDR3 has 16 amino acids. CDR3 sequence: CASSEASGGAYNEQFF. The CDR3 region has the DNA TGTGCCAGCAGTGAAGCTAGCGGGGGCGCCTACAATGAGCAGTTCTTC.

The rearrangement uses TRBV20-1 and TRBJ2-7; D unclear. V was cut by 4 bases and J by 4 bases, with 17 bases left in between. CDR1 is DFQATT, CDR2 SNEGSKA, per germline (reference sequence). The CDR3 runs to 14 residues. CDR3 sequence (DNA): TGCAGTGCTAAGTGGGATAGGGATTTGTACGAGCAGTACTTC. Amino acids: CSAKWDRDLYEQYF.

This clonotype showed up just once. The DNA for the CDR3 is TGCGCCAGCAGCTTGGTCGGGATCACTGAAGCTTTCTTT. Its translation is CASSLVGITEAFF. The J gene is TRBJ1-1, the V gene TRBV5-1; unclear D gene. Trimming pared 0 bases from V and 4 bases from J, leaving 7 bases between. The germline V gene has CDR1 SGHRS and CDR2 YFSETQ. This CDR3 spans 13 amino acids.

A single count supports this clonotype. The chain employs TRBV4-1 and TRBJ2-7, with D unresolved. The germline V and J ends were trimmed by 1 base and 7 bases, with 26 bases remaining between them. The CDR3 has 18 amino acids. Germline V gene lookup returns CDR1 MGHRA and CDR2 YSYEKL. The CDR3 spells CASSQVNLGLITSEEQYF. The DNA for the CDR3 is TGCGCCAGCAGCCAAGTCAATCTAGGGCTGATAACCAGTGAAGAGCAGTACTTC.

As DNA, the CDR3 is TGTGCCAGCAGTTACCGGTCGCACAGGGGTCACACTGAAGCTTTCTTT. Amino acid sequence: CASSYRSHRGHTEAFF. The chain combines TRBV6-5 with TRBJ1-1; 7 positions agree with TRBD1. There are 16 residues in the CDR3. V was pared by 2 bases and J by 3 bases, with 9 bases of the junction left unmatched. Per germline, CDR1 MNHEY and CDR2 SVGAGI.

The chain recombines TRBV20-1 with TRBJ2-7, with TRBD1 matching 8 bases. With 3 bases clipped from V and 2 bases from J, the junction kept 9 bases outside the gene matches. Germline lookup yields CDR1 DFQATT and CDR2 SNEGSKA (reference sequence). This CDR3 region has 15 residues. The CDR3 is CSASKPGTGAYEQYF. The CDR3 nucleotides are TGCAGTGCTAGTAAGCCCGGGACAGGAGCCTACGAGCAGTACTTC.

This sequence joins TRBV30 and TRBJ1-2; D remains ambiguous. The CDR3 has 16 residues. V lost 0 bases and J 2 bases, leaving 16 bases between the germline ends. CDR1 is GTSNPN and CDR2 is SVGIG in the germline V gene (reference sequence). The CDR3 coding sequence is TGTGCCTGGAGTGTACAAAGAGAGCGGATGAACTATGGCTACACCTTC. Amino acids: CAWSVQRERMNYGYTF.